This entry is about one TCR beta chain. Its specificity is unknown. These data originate in a study of T cell responses to AZD1222 COVID-19 vaccine. Measured with immunoSEQ multiplex PCR; TCRdb has only the in-frame clones, and not every one. The sample holds some 190,000 clones; around 94% are singletons and the top ten take 1.7%. Whole-study results and caveats: At baseline, seropositivity was found in only six AZD1222 recipients. Of spike-specific TCRs, nearly half reportedly target regions left unmutated in variants. Repertoires in all cases were sampled only once the peak T cell response had passed. Two AZD1222 administrations were followed by greater Spike-specific TCR breadth and depth.

V was cut by 0 bases and J by 6 bases, with 12 bases left in between. The CDR3 consists of 14 residues. Germline V gene lookup returns CDR1 LNHNV and CDR2 YYDKDF (reference sequence). The sequence was collected from an adult who received the MenACWY meningococcal vaccine as a control. The sequencing here drew on peripheral blood, taken 28 days after the second dose of the MenACWY control vaccine. The chain combines TRBV15 with TRBJ2-7; D might be TRBD2 (7 bases). The CDR3 DNA is TGTGCCACCAGCAGAGACCTGGGAGGGGGCGAGCAGTACTTC. Translated: CATSRDLGGGEQYF.